This T cell receptor (beta chain) was obtained from a study of blood T cell repertoires in COVID-19. Study-wide background: The United States, Italy and Spain supplied acute and convalescent COVID-19 samples.

CDR3 length: 13 residues. V lost 4 bases and J lost 6; bases outside the gene matches: 4. Germline-derived CDR1 and CDR2 are SGHRS and YFSETQ. In the source study's methods: How many nucleated cells were present was estimated from reference gene primer amplification. The data were produced by immunoSEQ multiplex PCR, yet TCRdb's version contains in-frame clones alone and is incomplete. The V and J calls and the clone size are those of that table, but D and trimming were determined from the DNA. The sample lists around 100,000 clones; more than 70% were seen once. While infection was still active, Seattle patients were enrolled and then followed longitudinally.

The chain recombines TRBV5-1 with TRBJ2-1, with 7 bases matching TRBD1. This receptor was obtained from a middle-aged man with COVID-19, enrolled during active disease. Specimen: peripheral blood. CDR3 in DNA: TGCGCCAGCAGCCAACGGACAGGCAATGAGCAGTTCTTC. Protein product: CASSQRTGNEQFF.